The 26 T cell receptor beta chains in this list originate from one sample, sequenced in a study of blood T cell repertoires in COVID-19. The method was immunoSEQ multiplex PCR; TCRdb's version includes in-frame clones alone and lacks a portion of them. There are 300,000 or so clones in the sample; 87% occur only once, and roughly 1% lies in the top ten. Sequenced: PBMCs or T cells enriched from blood (not recorded which). The receptors here all came from a woman aged 25 to 45 who had recovered from COVID-19.

CDR3 sequence reads: CASTGTGSYEQYF. CDR3 nucleotide sequence: TGTGCCAGCACCGGGACAGGGTCCTACGAGCAGTACTTC. V gene TRBV28 combines with J gene TRBJ2-7; 9 nucleotides line up with TRBD1. The CDR3 is 13 residues long. Unmatched junction bases numbered 2, after V lost 7 bases and J lost 1 base. Germline V gene data show CDR1 as MDHEN and CDR2 as SYDVKM.

The V gene is TRBV18, the J gene TRBJ2-3; 10 bases match TRBD2. The CDR3 extends over 17 amino acids. J was trimmed by 1 base and V by 0 bases; bases with no gene match: 4. Germline V gene lookup returns CDR1 KGHSH and CDR2 LQKENI. CDR3 coding DNA: TGTGCCAGCTCACCACCCGTCCTAGCGGGGGGCACAGATACGCAGTATTTT. It specifies CASSPPVLAGGTDTQYF.

V is TRBV11-2 and J is TRBJ1-1; D is unclear. The V end was cut by 1 base, the J end by 1 base, with 7 bases between. The CDR3 is 14 amino acids. From germline, CDR1 is SGHAT and CDR2 FQNNGV. The CDR3 loop reads CASSLVAKNTEAFF. DNA of the CDR3: TGTGCCAGCAGCTTAGTAGCCAAGAACACTGAAGCTTTCTTT.

The chain couples TRBV18 to TRBJ1-5; the D gene is possibly TRBD1 (5 bases). CDR3 size: 14 residues. V lost 3 bases to trimming and J lost 8 bases, with 14 bases between them. Germline lookup yields CDR1 KGHSH and CDR2 LQKENI. The CDR3 coding sequence is TGTGCCAGCTCACCCCCCGGAAGGGGTAAGCCCCAGCATTTT. Residues: CASSPPGRGKPQHF.

This chain connects TRBV5-1 to TRBJ1-1; 8 positions agree with TRBD1. The CDR3 length is 16 residues. Germline lookup yields CDR1 SGHRS and CDR2 YFSETQ. The junction had 9 bases not matched to a gene; V was cut back by 4 bases and J by 1 base. The CDR3, as DNA: TGCGCCAGCAGCCCGGAGACAGGGGCTACGAACACTGAAGCTTTCTTT. As protein: CASSPETGATNTEAFF.

J is TRBJ1-5 and V is TRBV19; 8 nucleotides line up with TRBD1. Germline trimming cut 6 bases from V and 1 base from J; bases unmatched to any gene: 8. Germline values: CDR1 LNHDA, CDR2 SQIVND (reference sequence). This CDR3 has 16 residues. The CDR3 spells CASSPWTGNSNQPQHF. CDR3 nucleotides: TGTGCCAGTAGCCCCTGGACAGGGAACAGCAATCAGCCCCAGCATTTT.

This sequence joins TRBV24-1 and TRBJ2-7; D gene unclear. Germline CDR1 KGHDR, CDR2 SFDVKD. CDR3 length equals 12 residues. V lost 5 bases and J lost 6, with 10 bases in between. In DNA, the CDR3 is TGTGCCACCAGTGTTTCCCCGCGCGAGCAGTACTTC. Protein product: CATSVSPREQYF.

This clone was recorded once. The J gene is TRBJ1-2, the V gene TRBV29-1; D gene uncertain. CDR1 is SQVTM, CDR2 ANQGSEA, per germline. V was clipped by 6 bases and J by 7 bases, with 6 bases between them. This CDR3 contains 9 residues. The CDR3 loop is CSVDSGYTF. The CDR3 DNA reads TGCAGCGTAGATAGTGGCTACACCTTC.

There are a few counts of this clone. This rearrangement joins TRBV5-8 to TRBJ2-5; D may be TRBD2 (6 bases). CDR1 and CDR2 from the germline V gene are SGHTS and YDEGEE. The CDR3 is 13 residues long. V was clipped by 5 bases and J by 5 bases, with 13 bases between them. The chain's CDR3 is CASRPGGGETQYF. The CDR3 DNA is TGTGCCAGCAGACCCGGGGGAGGCGAGACCCAGTACTTC. Full variable domain (outside the CDR3, taken from reference TRBV5-8 and TRBJ2-5): EAGVTQSPTHLIKTRGQQATLRCSPISGHTSVYWYQQALGLGLQFLLWYDEGEERNRGNFPPRFSGRQFPNYSSELNVNALELEDSALYLCASRPGGGETQYFGPGTRLLVL.

The chain has TRBV3-1 (or the pseudogene TRBV3-2) and TRBJ2-5; TRBD1 aligns across 8 bases. Trimming took 4 bases from V and 10 from J; bases not matched to a gene: 5. This CDR3 is built from 12 residues. Germline V gene data show CDR1 as LGHDT and CDR2 as YNNKEL (reference sequence). CDR3 sequence reads: CASSPTGVDQYF. The CDR3 region has the DNA TGTGCCAGCAGCCCGACAGGGGTGGACCAGTACTTC.

This clone has a single count. The gene calls are TRBV7-9 and TRBJ2-2; D gene unclear. The V gene lost 5 bases and the J gene lost 1 base, with 17 bases spanning the gap. Per germline, CDR1 SEHNR and CDR2 FQNEAQ (reference sequence). The CDR3 totals 17 residues. The CDR3 reads CASSPPVTKRNTGELFF. DNA for the CDR3: TGTGCCAGCAGCCCACCCGTCACGAAGCGGAACACCGGGGAGCTGTTTTTT.

A few counts support this clone. CDR3 region: CASSLFPGQTNQPQHF. DNA for the CDR3: TGTGCCAGCAGTTTATTTCCTGGACAGACCAATCAGCCCCAGCATTTT. The J gene is TRBJ1-5, the V gene TRBV28; possible D gene TRBD1, 6 bases. From germline, CDR1 is MDHEN and CDR2 SYDVKM. V lost 1 base and J lost 3, with 13 bases in between. The CDR3 is made up of 16 amino acids.

The chain links TRBV27 to TRBJ2-5, with 11 bases matching TRBD2. The CDR3 length is 16 residues. Germline V gene lookup returns CDR1 MNHEY and CDR2 SMNVEV (reference sequence). V shed 3 bases and J 5 bases; nucleotides not matched to a gene: 8. DNA of the CDR3: TGTGCCAGCAGTTTCTTAGCGGGGGGGCCGATGGAGACCCAGTACTTC. Residues: CASSFLAGGPMETQYF.

V gene TRBV11-3 combines with J gene TRBJ2-1; 11 nucleotides agree with TRBD2. This CDR3 spans 16 amino acids. CDR1 is SGHNT and CDR2 is YENEEA in the germline V gene. V gave up 5 bases and J gave up 6 bases; unmatched junction bases: 9. Here the CDR3 DNA reads TGTGCCAGCAGCCCCAGAACTAGCGGGGGTCCCAATGAGCAGTTCTTC. This encodes CASSPRTSGGPNEQFF.

V and J are TRBV28 and TRBJ2-7; tentatively, D is TRBD1 (5 bases). This CDR3 has 14 residues. Germline CDR1 MDHEN, CDR2 SYDVKM. The ends were cut back, 6 bases at V and 6 bases at J, with 18 bases in the middle. The CDR3 DNA follows: TGTGCCAGCAGATGGACCCAGCTTAGGGGCGAGCAGTACTTC. Translating it yields CASRWTQLRGEQYF.

J is TRBJ2-7 and V is TRBV6-5; weak D call: TRBD1 (6 bases). CDR1 and CDR2 from the germline V gene are MNHEY and SVGAGI. The CDR3 runs to 15 residues. The V gene lost 7 bases and the J gene lost 3 bases, with 19 bases spanning the gap. The DNA of the CDR3 is TGTGCCAGCACCCATAACTCTAAACAGGGCTACGAGCAGTACTTC. As protein: CASTHNSKQGYEQYF.

The chain's CDR3 is CASSYPGGRNQPQHF. As DNA, the CDR3 is TGTGCCAGCAGTTATCCAGGGGGCCGCAATCAGCCCCAGCATTTT. The genes are TRBV6-2 or TRBV6-3 and TRBJ1-5; 8 nucleotides agree with TRBD1. The CDR3 length is 15 residues. J was trimmed by 2 bases and V by 3 bases; bases with no gene match: 3. Germline CDR1 reads MNHEY; CDR2 reads SVGEGT.

The CDR3 loop reads CASTSGYEQYF. The CDR3, as DNA: TGTGCCAGTACGTCCGGGTACGAGCAGTACTTC. The rearrangement uses TRBV19 and TRBJ2-7; unclear D gene. The germline V and J ends were trimmed by 7 bases and 4 bases, with 8 bases remaining between them. The germline gives CDR1 LNHDA, CDR2 SQIVND (reference sequence). CDR3 length: 11 residues.

The chain joins TRBV7-8 to TRBJ2-4; no clear D gene. Germline V lookup: CDR1 SGHVS, CDR2 FQNEAQ. There are 13 residues in the CDR3. V was clipped by 5 bases and J by 5 bases, with 10 bases between them. Here the CDR3 reads CASSVSSENIQYF. DNA for the CDR3: TGTGCCAGCAGCGTTTCCTCAGAAAACATTCAGTACTTC. The full variable domain, with the rest looked up from reference TRBV7-8 and TRBJ2-4, is GAGVSQSPRYKVAKRGQDVALRCDPISGHVSLFWYQQALGQGPEFLTYFQNEAQLDKSGLPSDRFFAERPEGSVSTLKIQRTQQEDSAVYLCASSVSSENIQYFGAGTRLSVL.

The rearrangement joins TRBV29-1 to TRBJ1-2, with a possible D match to TRBD1 (5 bases). The CDR3 is 13 residues long. V was pared by 1 base and J by 0 bases, with 6 bases between. Germline V CDR1 and CDR2: SQVTM, ANQGSEA. This chain's CDR3 is CSVEVRANYGYTF. CDR3 coding DNA: TGCAGCGTTGAAGTCAGGGCTAACTATGGCTACACCTTC.

Here the CDR3 reads CASSLGGREQFF. The CDR3 DNA reads as TGTGCCAGCAGCTTAGGAGGGCGTGAGCAGTTCTTC. The chain employs TRBV7-2 and TRBJ2-1; TRBD2 might be the D (5 bases). The V gene lost 1 base and the J gene lost 9 bases, with 7 bases spanning the gap. The germline V gene encodes CDR1 SGHTA and CDR2 FQGNSA. The CDR3 spans 12 residues.

This clone has a handful of counts. The V gene is TRBV19, the J gene TRBJ1-5, with D unresolved. Trimming stripped 4 bases from V and 5 bases from J, with 27 bases between. From germline, CDR1 is LNHDA and CDR2 SQIVND (reference sequence). This CDR3 spans 19 amino acids. The CDR3 protein is CASSTSLLQPGGIHQPQHF. CDR3 sequence (DNA): TGTGCCAGTAGTACCTCACTTCTCCAACCGGGTGGAATTCATCAGCCCCAGCATTTT.

In DNA, the CDR3 is TGCGCCAGCAAACTAGCGGGGGCATACAATGAGCAGTTCTTC. Translating gives CASKLAGAYNEQFF. The J gene is TRBJ2-1, the V gene TRBV5-1; 11 positions agree with TRBD2. The CDR3 is 14 amino acids. Germline values: CDR1 SGHRS, CDR2 YFSETQ. The V gene end was trimmed by 6 bases and the J gene end by 4 bases; junction bases not matched to a gene: 3.

The chain has TRBV2 and TRBJ2-1, with 9 bases fitting TRBD1. V was pared by 5 bases and J by 12 bases, with 8 bases of the junction left unmatched. Germline values: CDR1 SNHLY, CDR2 FYNNEI. This CDR3 has 13 amino acids. CDR3 bases: TGTGCCAGCAGTAATGGACAGGGGAAGGGGCAGTTCTTC. It specifies CASSNGQGKGQFF. The full variable domain, completed using reference TRBV2 and TRBJ2-1, is EPEVTQTPSHQVTQMGQEVILRCVPISNHLYFYWYRQILGQKVEFLVSFYNNEISEKSEIFDDQFSVERPDGSNFTLKIRSTKLEDSAMYFCASSNGQGKGQFFGPGTRLTVL.

J is TRBJ1-4 and V is TRBV6-5; the D is unclear. V lost 4 bases and J lost 3, with 6 bases in between. There are 13 residues in the CDR3. Germline CDR1 and CDR2: MNHEY and SVGAGI. CDR3 protein: CASSSFSNEKLFF. The CDR3 DNA reads as TGTGCCAGCAGTTCCTTCTCTAATGAAAAACTGTTTTTT.

V and J are TRBV28 and TRBJ1-6; TRBD1 might be the D (6 bases). This CDR3 spans 16 amino acids. The V gene's germline CDR1 is MDHEN and CDR2 SYDVKM. V shed 6 bases and J shed 3 bases, with 15 bases lying between them. DNA of the CDR3: TGTGCCAGCAGACAGGGTTTTAGGGACTATAATTCACCCCTCCACTTT. Translating gives CASRQGFRDYNSPLHF.